This record concerns one T cell receptor beta chain sequence. Its antigen is undetermined. The sample comes from a study of T cells after yellow fever vaccination. Regarding the study as a whole: Highly abundant clonotypes carried over from the bulk population could end up in FACS-sorted repertoires as contaminants.

The CDR3 has 16 residues. They built TCR cDNA with 5'RACE template switching, a step that put in a universal primer site and UMIs. TCRdb itself ran the 5' RACE reads through MiXCR, one entry per CDR3 protein. The repertoire has 250,000 to 350,000 distinct CDR3 sequences, about 4.5% of them found once; the top ten carry approximately 20%. This chain uses TRBV21-1 with TRBJ2-3; no check of the table's D call, TRBD1, against the DNA was made. TRBV21-1 is a pseudogene segment. The sequence was obtained from a young man who received the YFV17D yellow fever vaccine. The sample consisted of PBMCs, taken 15 days after the yellow fever booster vaccination. This CDR3 is CASSKTRDRATDTQYF. The CDR3 DNA follows: TGTGCCAGCAGCAAAACGAGGGACAGGGCTACAGATACGCAGTATTTT.